This T cell receptor beta chain is drawn from a study of identical twins. Study-wide results and limits: Within beta out-of-frame sequences, the excess sharing observed between twins was weaker.

One entry per CDR3 protein, called by TCRdb with MiXCR from the 5' RACE reads. The sample yields 200,000 to 300,000 distinct CDR3 sequences, over 9.5% seen once. The CDR3 sequence is 16 residues long. CDR1 is SGHRS and CDR2 is YFSETQ in the germline V gene. Trimming removed 3 bases from V and 5 bases from J; junction bases left unmatched: 7. Ten or more counts support this clonotype. What it binds is unknown. Material for sequencing was memory T cells sorted from blood. The receptor was isolated from a man aged 45-60 years in good health. This chain links TRBV5-1 with TRBJ2-1, with 11 bases matching TRBD2. CDR3 amino acids: CASSSTSGGTNNEQFF. The CDR3 DNA reads TGCGCCAGCAGCTCCACTAGCGGGGGTACGAACAATGAGCAGTTCTTC. Supplemented by reference TRBV5-1 and TRBJ2-1, the full variable domain reads KAGVTQTPRYLIKTRGQQVTLSCSPISGHRSVSWYQQTPGQGLQFLFEYFSETQRNKGNFPGRFSGRQFSNSRSEMNVSTLELGDSALYLCASSSTSGGTNNEQFFGPGTRLTVL.